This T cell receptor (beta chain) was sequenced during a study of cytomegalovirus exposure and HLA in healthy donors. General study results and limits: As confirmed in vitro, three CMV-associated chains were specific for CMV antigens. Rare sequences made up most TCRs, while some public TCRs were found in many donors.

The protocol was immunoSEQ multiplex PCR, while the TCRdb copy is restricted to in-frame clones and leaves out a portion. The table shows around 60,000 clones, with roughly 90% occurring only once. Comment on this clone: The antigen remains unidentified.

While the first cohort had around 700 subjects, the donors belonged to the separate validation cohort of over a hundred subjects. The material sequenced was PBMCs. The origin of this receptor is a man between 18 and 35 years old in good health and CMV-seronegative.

CDR3 residues: CASSSTTNEQFF. The CDR3 DNA reads TGTGCCAGCAGCTCGACTACTAATGAGCAGTTCTTC. The chain has TRBV7-2 and TRBJ2-1; the D gene is possibly TRBD2 (5 bases). The germline CDR1 and CDR2 sequences are SGHTA and FQGNSA. This CDR3 is built from 12 residues. The V end lost 4 bases, the J end lost 7 bases, and 8 bases lay between the germline ends.